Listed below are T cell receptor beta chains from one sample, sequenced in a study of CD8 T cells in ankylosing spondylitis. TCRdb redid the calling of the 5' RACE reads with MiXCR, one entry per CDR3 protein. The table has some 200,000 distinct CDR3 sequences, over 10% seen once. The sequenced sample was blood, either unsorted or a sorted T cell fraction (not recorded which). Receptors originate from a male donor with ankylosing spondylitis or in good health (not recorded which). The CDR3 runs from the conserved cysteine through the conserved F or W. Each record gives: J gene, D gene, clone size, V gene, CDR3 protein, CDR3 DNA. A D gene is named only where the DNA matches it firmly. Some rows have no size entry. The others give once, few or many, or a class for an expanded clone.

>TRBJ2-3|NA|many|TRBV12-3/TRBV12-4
CATSWTSTDTQYF
TGTGCCACCTCCTGGACTAGCACAGATACGCAGTATTTT
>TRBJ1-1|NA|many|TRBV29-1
CSVVSGAGEAFF
TGCAGCGTCGTTTCGGGCGCCGGCGAAGCTTTCTTT
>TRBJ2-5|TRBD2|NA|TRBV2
CASSDLSGGARSQETQYF
TGTGCCAGCAGTGATTTATCGGGGGGTGCGAGATCTCAAGAGACCCAGTACTTC
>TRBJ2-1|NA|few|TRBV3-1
CASSQGLMRLSNDEQFF
TGTGCCAGCAGCCAAGGATTAATGCGTCTGTCGAATGATGAGCAGTTCTTC
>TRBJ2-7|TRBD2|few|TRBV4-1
CASSQYYDSGSREQYF
TGCGCCAGCAGCCAATATTATGATAGCGGGAGCCGCGAGCAGTACTTC
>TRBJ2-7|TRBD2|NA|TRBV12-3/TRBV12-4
CASSFGTSLEQYF
TGTGCCAGCAGTTTTGGGACTAGCCTAGAGCAGTACTTC
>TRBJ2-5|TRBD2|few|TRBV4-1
CASSPRGAGEETQYF
TGCGCCAGCAGCCCCCGAGGAGCGGGAGAAGAGACCCAGTACTTC
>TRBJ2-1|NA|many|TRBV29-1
CSVGPEYNEQFF
TGCAGCGTAGGACCCGAATACAATGAGCAGTTCTTC
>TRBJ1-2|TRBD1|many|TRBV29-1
CSVEDLLDRVNYGYTF
TGCAGCGTTGAAGACCTGTTGGACAGGGTAAACTATGGCTACACCTTC
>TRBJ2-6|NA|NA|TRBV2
CASRPGRVGASSSGANVLTF
TGTGCCAGCAGACCGGGCAGGGTAGGGGCTTCCTCCTCTGGGGCCAACGTCCTGACTTTC
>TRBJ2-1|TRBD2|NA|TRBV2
CASKILAASYNEQFF
TGTGCCAGCAAAATACTAGCGGCATCCTACAATGAGCAGTTCTTC
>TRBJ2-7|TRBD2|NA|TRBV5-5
CASSLGLAGGPYEQYF
TGTGCCAGCAGCTTGGGGCTAGCGGGAGGGCCCTACGAGCAGTACTTC
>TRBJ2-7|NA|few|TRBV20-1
CSATPYGEAYEQYF
TGCAGTGCTACCCCATATGGGGAAGCCTACGAGCAGTACTTC
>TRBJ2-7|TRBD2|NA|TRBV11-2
CASSLLAGFSYEQYF
TGTGCCAGCAGCTTGCTAGCGGGGTTTTCCTACGAGCAGTACTTC
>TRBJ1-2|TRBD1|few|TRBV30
CAWSSRDRYYGYTF
TGTGCCTGGAGTTCCCGGGACAGGTACTATGGCTACACCTTC
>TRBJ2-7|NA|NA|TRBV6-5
CASSSAEGRDEQYF
TGTGCCAGCAGTTCCGCGGAGGGACGAGACGAGCAGTACTTC
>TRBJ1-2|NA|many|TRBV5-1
CASSLINSNYGYTF
TGCGCCAGCAGCTTGATAAACTCTAACTATGGCTACACCTTC
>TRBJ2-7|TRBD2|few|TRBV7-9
CASSPTGGRPVDEQYF
TGTGCCAGCAGCCCGACGGGAGGCCGTCCGGTCGACGAGCAGTACTTC
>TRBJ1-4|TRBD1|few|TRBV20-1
CSAPGEGAREKLFF
TGCAGTGCCCCAGGGGAGGGGGCGAGGGAAAAACTGTTTTTT
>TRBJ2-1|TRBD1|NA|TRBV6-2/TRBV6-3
CASRHTGGSYNEQFF
TGTGCCAGCAGACACACAGGGGGGAGTTACAATGAGCAGTTCTTC
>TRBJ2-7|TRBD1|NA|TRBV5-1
CASSPRTGDWNEQYF
TGCGCCAGCAGCCCGCGGACAGGGGACTGGAACGAGCAGTACTTC
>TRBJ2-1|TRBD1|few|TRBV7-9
CASSATTGGNEQFF
TGTGCCAGCAGCGCGACGACAGGGGGCAATGAGCAGTTCTTC
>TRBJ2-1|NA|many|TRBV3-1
CASSQGDGTYNEQFF
TGTGCCAGCAGCCAAGGGGACGGGACCTACAATGAGCAGTTCTTC